The next 15 T cell receptor beta chains were all read from a single sample in a study of radiotherapy plus CTLA-4 blockade in lung cancer. TCRdb keeps only in-frame clones here, not all; method: immunoSEQ multiplex PCR. The sample has approximately 94,000 clones, about four fifths seen once; the top ten hold about a quarter. This material consisted of peripheral blood, taken from a patient treated with radiotherapy plus ipilimumab. Receptor source: a human donor with non-small cell lung cancer that progressed on radiotherapy plus ipilimumab.

The CDR3 DNA reads TGTGCCAGCAGTTTATCACGGACTTCCCAGCCCCAGCATTTT. Protein: CASSLSRTSQPQHF. The gene calls are TRBV28 and TRBJ1-5; no clear D gene. Germline V CDR1 and CDR2: MDHEN, SYDVKM. Between the trimmed V and J ends, which lost 1 base and 7 bases, there was a span of 11 bases. The CDR3 length is 14 residues. Variable domain in full (rest from reference TRBV28 and TRBJ1-5): DVKVTQSSRYLVKRTGEKVFLECVQDMDHENMFWYRQDPGLGLRLIYFSYDVKMKEKGDIPEGYSVSREKKERFSLILESASTNQTSMYLCASSLSRTSQPQHFGDGTRLSIL.

This clone was observed a few times. This chain joins TRBV7-3 and TRBJ2-5, with TRBD1 identical over 7 bases. The CDR3 consists of 15 residues. V was clipped by 0 bases and J by 3 bases; unmatched bases: 4. Germline V gives CDR1 SGHTA, CDR2 FQGTGA. The CDR3 DNA reads as TGTGCCAGCAGCTTAACCTCAGACAGGGAAGAGACCCAGTACTTC. Protein product: CASSLTSDREETQYF.

V and J are TRBV29-1 and TRBJ1-2; TRBD1 agrees at 8 bases. Trimming cost V 4 bases and J 5 bases; bases outside gene matches: 18. CDR1 is SQVTM, CDR2 ANQGSEA, per germline. The CDR3 length is 17 residues. CDR3 nucleotides: TGCAGCGTTGGGACCCTCGGGACAGGTCCTCACACTTATGGCTACACCTTC. Translated: CSVGTLGTGPHTYGYTF.

CDR3 sequence: CASSSSGYEQYF. In nucleotides, the CDR3 is TGTGCCAGCAGTTCATCTGGGTACGAGCAGTACTTC. The chain uses TRBV27 and TRBJ2-7; D remains ambiguous. The CDR3 totals 12 residues. V lost 4 bases to trimming and J lost 4 bases, with 8 bases between them. Germline-derived CDR1 and CDR2 are MNHEY and SMNVEV (reference sequence).

The CDR3 sequence: CASSPTGSSPLHF. In DNA, the CDR3 is TGTGCCAGCAGCCCGACAGGGAGCTCACCCCTCCACTTT. This chain connects TRBV6-1 to TRBJ1-6; 7 bases map to TRBD1. The length of the CDR3 is 13 residues. V gave up 6 bases and J gave up 10 bases; unmatched junction bases: 6. CDR1 and CDR2 from the germline V gene are MNHNS and SASEGT.

The V gene is TRBV5-1, the J gene TRBJ1-3, with D unclear. CDR3 length equals 15 residues. V was shortened by 0 bases and J by 0 bases, with 7 bases between the two germline ends. The germline gives CDR1 SGHRS, CDR2 YFSETQ. The CDR3 sequence is CASSLGQSSGNTIYF. The DNA for the CDR3 is TGCGCCAGCAGCTTGGGGCAGAGCTCTGGAAACACCATATATTTT.

Only one count was recorded for this clone. The CDR3 protein is CASKASGRVDEQFF. The CDR3 region has the DNA TGTGCCAGCAAGGCTAGCGGGAGGGTGGATGAGCAGTTCTTC. The chain is built from TRBV6-1 and TRBJ2-1, with 12 bases fitting TRBD2. The V gene's germline CDR1 is MNHNS and CDR2 SASEGT. V shed 7 bases and J 8 bases; nucleotides not matched to a gene: 6. The CDR3 runs 14 residues.

This chain connects TRBV5-6 to TRBJ2-2; TRBD2 matches 12 bases. The CDR3 loop spans 15 amino acids. Germline CDR1 is SGHDT and CDR2 is YYEEEE. Trimming took 4 bases from V and 6 from J; bases not matched to a gene: 4. The CDR3 nucleotides are TGTGCCAGCAGCACGACTAGCGGGAGACCCGGGGAGCTGTTTTTT. Translation gives CASSTTSGRPGELFF.

The J gene is TRBJ2-2, the V gene TRBV6-5; unclear D gene. V lost 0 bases and J 8 bases, leaving 4 bases between the germline ends. The CDR3 loop spans 12 amino acids. Per germline, CDR1 MNHEY and CDR2 SVGAGI. CDR3 DNA: TGTGCCAGCAGTTACTCGGTGGGGGAGCTGTTTTTT. Amino acid sequence: CASSYSVGELFF.

The chain employs TRBV5-6 and TRBJ1-1; the match to TRBD1 covers 11 bases. J lost 5 bases, V lost 4 bases, and 7 bases had no gene match. This CDR3 comprises 15 residues. Germline CDR1 SGHDT, CDR2 YYEEEE. CDR3 sequence: CASSGGQGAMTEAFF. For the CDR3, the DNA is TGTGCCAGCAGCGGAGGACAGGGGGCGATGACTGAAGCTTTCTTT.

CDR3 region: CASSLVWGLEQYF. CDR3 DNA sequence: TGCGCCAGCAGCTTGGTATGGGGGCTCGAGCAGTACTTC. The chain joins TRBV5-1 to TRBJ2-7; D is possibly TRBD1 (6 bases). The V end lost 0 bases, the J end lost 6 bases, and 10 bases lay between the germline ends. Per the germline V gene, CDR1 is SGHRS and CDR2 is YFSETQ. This CDR3 comprises 13 residues.

This clone was detected a few times. This chain links TRBV11-3 with TRBJ2-3; a possible D gene is TRBD1 (6 bases). This CDR3 comprises 15 residues. Germline CDR1 is SGHNT and CDR2 is YENEEA. V was pared by 3 bases and J by 6 bases, with 16 bases between. The CDR3 here is CASSFSAGAGDTQYF. In DNA, the CDR3 is TGTGCCAGCAGCTTTTCGGCAGGGGCCGGGGATACGCAGTATTTT.

This chain connects TRBV6-5 to TRBJ2-7, with TRBD1 matching over 9 bases. Per germline, CDR1 MNHEY and CDR2 SVGAGI. V gave up 5 bases and J gave up 12 bases; unmatched junction bases: 8. This CDR3 contains 12 residues. CDR3: CASSAGTGLLYV. The DNA of the CDR3 is TGTGCCAGCAGTGCCGGGACAGGGTTACTGTACGTC.

This clone was detected a few times. The chain couples TRBV5-1 to TRBJ2-7, with 10 nucleotides matching TRBD1. Germline CDR1 and CDR2: SGHRS and YFSETQ. The length of the CDR3 is 15 residues. With 2 bases clipped from V and 4 bases from J, the junction kept 6 bases outside the gene matches. The CDR3 coding sequence is TGCGCCAGCAGCTTTTTGGGACAGGGGAAATACGAGCAGTACGTC. Its translation is CASSFLGQGKYEQYV.

The chain joins TRBV10-3 to TRBJ2-7, with 10 bases that match TRBD2. J lost 7 bases, V lost 0 bases, and 3 bases had no gene match. This CDR3 comprises 14 residues. Germline V gene data show CDR1 as ENHRY and CDR2 as SYGVKD. The CDR3: CAISESASGGEQYF. CDR3 bases: TGTGCCATCAGTGAGTCGGCTAGCGGGGGAGAGCAGTACTTC.